This TCR beta chain was retrieved from a study of circulating CD8 cells and anti-PD-1 response in melanoma. Study-level background: Of 13 patients, seven got anti-PD-1 first and six had prior therapy. Response groups: complete/partial responders versus stable/progressive non-responders. General study points: Clonotype sharing was highest between DPOS and TIGIT subsets.

This clonotype is large within its sample. What it binds is unknown. The QIAseq Immune Repertoire TCR panel built the libraries from roughly 15 ng of total RNA. TCRdb ran MiXCR on the reads and lists one entry per CDR3 protein. Of over 1,400 distinct CDR3 sequences in the sample, 7.5% to 10% were seen once. Four subsets defined by PD-1 and/or TIGIT were sorted from live CD3+CD8+TCRalphabeta+ cells. This CDR3 is 14 amino acids long. The V gene's germline CDR1 is SNHLY and CDR2 FYNNEI. Deletions cut 10 bases from V and 1 base from J, with 17 bases between. Here the sequenced sample was CD8+ T cells from PBMCs, taken at baseline or after one month of anti-PD-1 therapy (not recorded which). The rearrangement joins TRBV2 to TRBJ2-7, with no clear D. The sequence was obtained from a human donor with melanoma. The CDR3 nucleotides are TGTGCCATCCTCGGAAGGGCCGATTCCTACGAGCAGTACTTC. Its protein is CAILGRADSYEQYF.